The TCR beta chain described here comes from a study of blood T cell repertoires in COVID-19. The overall study: PBMCs, B-cell-depleted T cells, or T cells were the source of the cDNA or gDNA that made up the material.

The length of the CDR3 is 13 residues. The V end was cut by 6 bases, the J end by 1 base, with 9 bases between. The germline gives CDR1 SNHLY, CDR2 FYNNEI. This clone was recorded only once. Per the original data handling: Scientists estimated how many nucleated cells there were by amplifying reference gene primers. Method: immunoSEQ multiplex PCR; TCRdb's copy keeps in-frame clones and lacks some. That table furnishes V, J and clone size, whereas the DNA furnished D and trimming. This sample yields around 170,000 clones, of which around 87% are seen a single time; under 3.5% belongs to the top ten. The chain recombines TRBV2 with TRBJ1-1; perhaps TRBD1 as D (5 bases). The TCR sequence derives from a woman aged 25 to 39 with active or convalescent COVID-19. Sequenced input: peripheral blood. This CDR3 is CASRTEPNTEAFF. CDR3 DNA: TGTGCCAGCAGGACAGAACCGAACACTGAAGCTTTCTTT.